One sample yielded the 20 T cell receptor beta chains listed below, sequenced in a study of OX40 agonist ivuxolimab in advanced cancers. The method was immunoSEQ multiplex PCR; TCRdb's version includes in-frame clones alone and lacks a portion of them. The sample shows around 60,000 clones, approximately 82% of them seen only once. This specimen was CD4+ or CD8+ T cells sorted from blood, taken in a trial of the OX40 agonist ivuxolimab. The origin of the receptors is an adult with an advanced solid tumor such as melanoma, head and neck, liver or kidney cancer.

This clone came up once. V and J are TRBV4-1 and TRBJ2-2; 10 bases line up with TRBD2. Trimming at V came to 6 bases and at J to 3 bases, leaving 10 bases not matched to a gene. The CDR3 covers 17 residues. CDR1 is MGHRA and CDR2 is YSYEKL in the germline V gene. As DNA, the CDR3 is TGCGCCAGCAGTTTCGGGGCTAGCGGGAGACACACCGGGGAGCTGTTTTTT. This sequence encodes CASSFGASGRHTGELFF.

The chain employs TRBV6-5 and TRBJ1-3, with a weak D call TRBD1 (6 bases). Looked up from germline, CDR1 is MNHEY and CDR2 is SVGAGI. Trimming removed 7 bases at V and 4 bases at J, with 8 bases between. The CDR3 runs 12 residues. As DNA, the CDR3 is TGTGCCAGCAAGCAGGGGGGAAACACCATATATTTT. Translated: CASKQGGNTIYF.

This sequence joins TRBV6-1 and TRBJ1-1, with D possibly matching TRBD1 (6 bases). The CDR3 totals 13 residues. CDR1 is MNHNS, CDR2 SASEGT, per germline. V lost 8 bases to trimming and J lost 7 bases, with 17 bases between them. CDR3 sequence reads: CASGGRGSGEAFF. CDR3 DNA: TGTGCCAGCGGCGGCAGGGGATCTGGTGAAGCTTTCTTT.

V is TRBV4-2 and J is TRBJ1-1; D is unclear. V was pared by 0 bases and J by 5 bases, with 10 bases between. Germline CDR1 is LGHNA and CDR2 is YNFKEQ. The CDR3 covers 14 residues. The CDR3 sequence: CASSQERAQTEAFF. The CDR3 bases are TGTGCCAGCAGCCAAGAGAGAGCCCAGACTGAAGCTTTCTTT.

The chain joins TRBV7-2 to TRBJ1-6; D unresolved. V dropped 5 bases and J dropped 4 bases, with 12 bases sitting between them. Germline assignment: CDR1 SGHTA and CDR2 FQGNSA. The length of the CDR3 is 15 residues. The chain's CDR3 is CASSRIDKYNSPLHF. The CDR3 DNA is TGTGCCAGCAGCAGGATAGACAAGTATAATTCACCCCTCCACTTT.

The chain has TRBV18 and TRBJ2-5; 12 bases are shared with TRBD2. Per the germline V gene, CDR1 is KGHSH and CDR2 is LQKENI. V shed 3 bases and J 1 base; nucleotides not matched to a gene: 3. The CDR3 contains 16 residues. CDR3 in amino acids: CASSPPGLAGQETQYF. In DNA, the CDR3 is TGTGCCAGCTCACCGCCGGGACTAGCGGGCCAAGAGACCCAGTACTTC.

This chain connects TRBV11-2 to TRBJ1-6; D is ambiguous. The V end lost 3 bases, the J end lost 0 bases, and 12 bases lay between the germline ends. This CDR3 comprises 17 residues. Per germline, CDR1 SGHAT and CDR2 FQNNGV. The chain's CDR3 is CASSFRRVTSYNSPLHF. CDR3 nucleotide sequence: TGTGCCAGCAGCTTCCGCCGGGTAACCTCCTATAATTCACCCCTCCACTTT. Full variable domain (missing parts from reference TRBV11-2 and TRBJ1-6): EAGVAQSPRYKIIEKRQSVAFWCNPISGHATLYWYQQILGQGPKLLIQFQNNGVVDDSQLPKDRFSAERLKGVDSTLKIQPAKLEDSAVYLCASSFRRVTSYNSPLHFGNGTRLTVT.

The rearrangement links TRBV5-4 to TRBJ2-3, with D possibly matching TRBD1 (6 bases). CDR1 and CDR2 from the germline V gene are SGHNT and YYREEE (reference sequence). Trimming left V 4 bases short and J 2 bases short, with 17 bases between. The CDR3 covers 16 residues. Here the CDR3 DNA reads TGTGCCAGCAGCACTCCGACCGGACAGCCCACAGATACGCAGTATTTT. Its protein is CASSTPTGQPTDTQYF.

J is TRBJ1-4 and V is TRBV29-1; D call uncertain. CDR1 is SQVTM and CDR2 is ANQGSEA in the germline V gene. The length of the CDR3 is 11 residues. The V and J ends lost 7 bases and 8 bases respectively, with 11 bases between them. This CDR3 reads CSARIGEKLFF. As DNA, the CDR3 is TGCAGCGCCCGGATAGGGGAAAAACTGTTTTTT.

The V call is TRBV28, the J call TRBJ2-3; 7 bases are shared with TRBD2. The CDR3 runs 16 residues. V trimming: 4 bases; J trimming: 3 bases; junction bases outside the gene matches: 10. Looked up from germline, CDR1 is MDHEN and CDR2 is SYDVKM. In DNA form, the CDR3 reads TGTGCCAGCAGTTACCCCTCAGGGAGGGCGACAGATACGCAGTATTTT. Translating gives CASSYPSGRATDTQYF.

This chain uses TRBV9 with TRBJ2-1, with 14 bases matching TRBD2. The CDR3 is 19 residues long. CDR1 is SGDLS and CDR2 is YYNGEE in the germline V gene. Losses at the gene ends were 0 bases for V and 0 bases for J; bases not matched to a gene: 5. CDR3 protein: CASSVGTSGGLGSYNEQFF. In nucleotides, the CDR3 is TGTGCCAGCAGCGTAGGGACTAGCGGGGGGTTGGGCTCCTACAATGAGCAGTTCTTC.

The chain is built from TRBV5-1 and TRBJ2-2, with TRBD1 matching over 9 bases. The J segment lost 4 bases and the V segment lost 5 bases, leaving 9 bases of the junction unmatched. The germline gives CDR1 SGHRS, CDR2 YFSETQ. The CDR3 is 16 residues long. The CDR3 sequence is CASREGQGISTGELFF. CDR3 sequence (DNA): TGCGCCAGCAGGGAGGGACAGGGTATCTCCACCGGGGAGCTGTTTTTT. Combining the CDR3 with reference TRBV5-1 and TRBJ2-2 gives the whole variable domain KAGVTQTPRYLIKTRGQQVTLSCSPISGHRSVSWYQQTPGQGLQFLFEYFSETQRNKGNFPGRFSGRQFSNSRSEMNVSTLELGDSALYLCASREGQGISTGELFFGEGSRLTVL.

J is TRBJ2-7 and V is TRBV19; 7 nucleotides match TRBD1. Germline loops: CDR1 LNHDA, CDR2 SQIVND (reference sequence). V was pared by 5 bases and J by 5 bases, with 9 bases of the junction left unmatched. This CDR3 is 14 amino acids long. CDR3 protein: CASSPGQFFDEQYF. The CDR3, as DNA: TGTGCCAGTAGTCCGGGACAGTTTTTCGACGAGCAGTACTTC. Supplemented by reference TRBV19 and TRBJ2-7, the full variable domain reads DGGITQSPKYLFRKEGQNVTLSCEQNLNHDAMYWYRQDPGQGLRLIYYSQIVNDFQKGDIAEGYSVSREKKESFPLTVTSAQKNPTAFYLCASSPGQFFDEQYFGPGTRLTVT.

J is TRBJ1-1 and V is TRBV25-1; TRBD1 is a possible D gene (5 bases). The V and J ends lost 5 bases and 5 bases respectively, with 15 bases between them. CDR3 size: 14 residues. Per the germline V gene, CDR1 is MGHDK and CDR2 is SYGVNS. The CDR3 DNA follows: TGTGCCAGCAGTATAAGGGGAGGAGGGACTGAAGCTTTCTTT. Its protein product is CASSIRGGGTEAFF. Complete variable domain (other parts from reference TRBV25-1 and TRBJ1-1): EADIYQTPRYLVIGTGKKITLECSQTMGHDKMYWYQQDPGMELHLIHYSYGVNSTEKGDLSSESTVSRIRTEHFPLTLESARPSHTSQYLCASSIRGGGTEAFFGQGTRLTVV.

This chain joins TRBV4-2 and TRBJ1-2, with 9 positions matching TRBD1. The germline V gene encodes CDR1 LGHNA and CDR2 YNFKEQ. This CDR3 is 16 amino acids long. V trimming: 1 base; J trimming: 8 bases; junction bases outside the gene matches: 11. CDR3 sequence: CASSQAPGQGFLGYTF. The CDR3 nucleotides are TGTGCCAGCAGCCAAGCCCCGGGACAGGGTTTTTTGGGCTACACCTTC.

This rearrangement joins TRBV9 to TRBJ1-2; 7 nucleotides line up with TRBD1. After removal of 3 bases from V and 8 bases from J, the junction contained 13 bases not matched to a gene. CDR3 length: 15 amino acids. Germline CDR1 SGDLS, CDR2 YYNGEE. The CDR3 DNA is TGTGCCAGCAGCGGAGGACAGGAAGCTGTTTTCGGCTACACCTTC. Protein sequence: CASSGGQEAVFGYTF. Looking up the rest from reference TRBV9 and TRBJ1-2 gives the full variable domain: DSGVTQTPKHLITATGQRVTLRCSPRSGDLSVYWYQQSLDQGLQFLIQYYNGEERAKGNILERFSAQQFPDLHSELNLSSLELGDSALYFCASSGGQEAVFGYTFGSGTRLTVV.

This chain uses TRBV10-1 with TRBJ2-7, with D tentatively TRBD1 (6 bases). The CDR3 runs 14 residues. Trimming cost V 3 bases and J 2 bases, with 11 bases left between them. Germline-derived CDR1 and CDR2 are WNHNN and SYGVQD (reference sequence). CDR3: CASSESGVTYEQYF. In nucleotides, the CDR3 is TGCGCCAGCAGTGAATCAGGGGTCACCTACGAGCAGTACTTC.

V is TRBV28 and J is TRBJ2-7; no definite D call. Trimming shortened V by 5 bases and J by 0 bases, and 11 bases separated the two germline ends. Germline assignment: CDR1 MDHEN and CDR2 SYDVKM. This CDR3 comprises 14 residues. The CDR3 reads CASSGHSSSYEQYF. CDR3 nucleotide sequence: TGTGCCAGCAGTGGCCACTCGAGCTCCTACGAGCAGTACTTC.

V gene TRBV4-1 combines with J gene TRBJ1-1; D remains unclear. Per the germline V gene, CDR1 is MGHRA and CDR2 is YSYEKL. V was pared by 0 bases and J by 2 bases, with 16 bases between. The CDR3 is 17 amino acids. CDR3 nucleotides: TGCGCCAGCAGCCAAGATTTATGGGGAATTGGAAACACTGAAGCTTTCTTT. The encoded protein is CASSQDLWGIGNTEAFF.

The gene calls are TRBV15 and TRBJ2-5; tentative D call: TRBD1 (6 bases). The CDR3 has 15 residues. Trimming removed 6 bases at V and 4 bases at J, with 18 bases between. Germline CDR1 is LNHNV and CDR2 is YYDKDF (reference sequence). This CDR3 is CATSGGQATGETQYF. The CDR3 DNA reads as TGTGCCACCAGTGGGGGACAAGCAACGGGAGAGACCCAGTACTTC.